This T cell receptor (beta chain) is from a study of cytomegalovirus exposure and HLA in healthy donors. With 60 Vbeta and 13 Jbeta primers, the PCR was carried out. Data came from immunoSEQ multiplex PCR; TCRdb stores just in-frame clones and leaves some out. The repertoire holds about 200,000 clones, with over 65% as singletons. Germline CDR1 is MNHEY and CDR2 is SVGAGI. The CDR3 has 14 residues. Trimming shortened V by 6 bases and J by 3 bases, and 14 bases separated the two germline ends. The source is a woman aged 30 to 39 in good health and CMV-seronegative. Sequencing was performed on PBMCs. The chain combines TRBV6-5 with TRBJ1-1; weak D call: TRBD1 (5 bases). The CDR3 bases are TGTGCCAGCAGCCCGGCCGGGGGGGACACTGAAGCTTTCTTT. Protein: CASSPAGGDTEAFF.